Listed below are T cell receptor beta chains from one sample, sequenced in a study of identical twins. In TCRdb, the 5' RACE reads were re-called with MiXCR into one record per CDR3 protein. The data show hundreds of thousands of distinct CDR3 sequences, approximately 8% seen once. These records were also assigned to another study, of yellow fever vaccine responses in identical twins.

The sample was memory (CD45RO+) T cells sorted from blood. Receptor source: a woman between 18 and 29 years old in good health. Both conserved end residues are trimmed from each CDR3. Fields, in order: CDR3 protein, V gene, J gene.

ASSLWGREDTEAF	TRBV28	TRBJ1-1
ASSLSYREYNEQF	TRBV7-8	TRBJ2-1
ASSQDRGRLFQF	TRBV4-1	TRBJ2-1
ASSPGRNEKLF	TRBV7-2	TRBJ1-4
ASSRGDSSSGANVLT	TRBV3-1	TRBJ2-6
ASTPSAAGDYEQY	TRBV19	TRBJ2-7
ASSPGQGVLARYEQY	TRBV5-6	TRBJ2-7
ASSQARGGGSDTQY	TRBV4-2	TRBJ2-3
ATMPGQGPTEAF	TRBV24-1	TRBJ1-1
SAPWGGPRNIQY	TRBV20-1	TRBJ2-4
ASSLEGAEQF	TRBV5-1	TRBJ2-1
ASSLQGAHNEQF	TRBV18	TRBJ2-1
ASSQEQRTQY	TRBV4-1	TRBJ2-5
AISGSEREGPFSYNEQF	TRBV10-3	TRBJ2-1
ASNQQGAKSDTQY	TRBV3-1	TRBJ2-3
ATSDTGPNQPQH	TRBV24-1	TRBJ1-5
ASRLALNSYNEQF	TRBV12-3/TRBV12-4	TRBJ2-1
ASSRTGMDGYT	TRBV25-1	TRBJ1-2
ASKGLAGGTGELF	TRBV5-1	TRBJ2-2
ASRHGQVNQPQH	TRBV28	TRBJ1-5
ASNARSGPGEAF	TRBV7-2	TRBJ1-1
ASSLGALQETQY	TRBV5-1	TRBJ2-5
ASSDRQRNYEQY	TRBV7-2	TRBJ2-7
ASSLDPQLAGGKNEQF	TRBV11-2	TRBJ2-1
ASGDRVGEKLF	TRBV12-3/TRBV12-4	TRBJ1-4
ASRRDKTSGIYNEQF	TRBV6-1	TRBJ2-1
ASSLTGGASPLH	TRBV5-1	TRBJ1-6
ASSPLLAGGNEQF	TRBV6-1	TRBJ2-1
ASSPSIGGGYT	TRBV6-1	TRBJ1-2
SARPSNTGELF	TRBV20-1	TRBJ2-2
ASSYSGTGDGYT	TRBV7-8	TRBJ1-2
ASSLHTTYEQY	TRBV5-1	TRBJ2-7
ASRVPSGGGNNEQF	TRBV11-2	TRBJ2-1
ATSRAERDIIHEQY	TRBV15	TRBJ2-7
SAGGRTSGHTDTQY	TRBV20-1	TRBJ2-3